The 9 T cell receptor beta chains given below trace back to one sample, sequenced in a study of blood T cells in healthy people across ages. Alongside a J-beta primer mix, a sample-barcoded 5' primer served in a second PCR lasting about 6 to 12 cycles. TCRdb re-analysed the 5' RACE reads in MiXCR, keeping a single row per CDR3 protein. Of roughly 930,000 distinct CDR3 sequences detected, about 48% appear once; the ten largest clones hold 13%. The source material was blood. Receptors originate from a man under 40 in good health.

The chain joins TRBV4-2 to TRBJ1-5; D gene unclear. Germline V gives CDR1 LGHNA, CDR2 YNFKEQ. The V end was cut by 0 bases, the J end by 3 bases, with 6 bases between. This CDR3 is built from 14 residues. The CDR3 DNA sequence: TGTGCCAGCAGCCAAGATGGGCACAATCAGCCCCAGCATTTT. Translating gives CASSQDGHNQPQHF.

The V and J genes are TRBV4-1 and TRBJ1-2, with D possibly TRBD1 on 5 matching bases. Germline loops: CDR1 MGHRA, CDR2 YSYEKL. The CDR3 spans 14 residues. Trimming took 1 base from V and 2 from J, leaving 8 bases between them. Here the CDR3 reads CASSQVAGNYGYTF. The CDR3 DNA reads TGCGCCAGCAGCCAAGTGGCAGGGAACTATGGCTACACCTTC.

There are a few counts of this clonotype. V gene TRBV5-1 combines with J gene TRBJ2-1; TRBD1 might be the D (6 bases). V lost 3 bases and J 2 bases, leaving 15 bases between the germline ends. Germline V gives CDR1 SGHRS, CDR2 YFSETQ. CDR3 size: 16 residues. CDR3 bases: TGCGCCAGCAGCTACACTACAGGGATCGCCTACAATGAGCAGTTCTTC. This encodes CASSYTTGIAYNEQFF. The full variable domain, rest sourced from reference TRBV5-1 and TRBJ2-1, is KAGVTQTPRYLIKTRGQQVTLSCSPISGHRSVSWYQQTPGQGLQFLFEYFSETQRNKGNFPGRFSGRQFSNSRSEMNVSTLELGDSALYLCASSYTTGIAYNEQFFGPGTRLTVL.

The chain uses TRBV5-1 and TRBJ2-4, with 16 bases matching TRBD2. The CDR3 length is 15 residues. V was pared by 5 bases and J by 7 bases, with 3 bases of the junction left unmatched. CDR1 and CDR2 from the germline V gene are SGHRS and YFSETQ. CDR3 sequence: CASSGTSGGGNIQYF. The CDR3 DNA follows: TGCGCCAGCAGTGGGACTAGCGGGGGGGGCAACATTCAGTACTTC. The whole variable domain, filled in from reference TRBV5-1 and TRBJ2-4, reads KAGVTQTPRYLIKTRGQQVTLSCSPISGHRSVSWYQQTPGQGLQFLFEYFSETQRNKGNFPGRFSGRQFSNSRSEMNVSTLELGDSALYLCASSGTSGGGNIQYFGAGTRLSVL.

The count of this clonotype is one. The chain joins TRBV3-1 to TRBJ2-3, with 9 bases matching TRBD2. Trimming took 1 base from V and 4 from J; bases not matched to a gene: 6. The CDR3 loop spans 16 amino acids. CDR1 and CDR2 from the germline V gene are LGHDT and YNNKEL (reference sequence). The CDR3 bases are TGTGCCAGCAGCCAAGGTTCGCGGGGGGGCGCAGATACGCAGTATTTT. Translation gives CASSQGSRGGADTQYF.

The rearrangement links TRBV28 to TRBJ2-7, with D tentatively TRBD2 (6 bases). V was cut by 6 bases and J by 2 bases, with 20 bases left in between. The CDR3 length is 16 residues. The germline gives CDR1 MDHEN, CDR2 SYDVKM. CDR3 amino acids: CASSLRFGGLTYEQYF. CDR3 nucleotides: TGTGCCAGCAGCCTGCGGTTCGGGGGTCTTACCTACGAGCAGTACTTC.

In DNA, the CDR3 is TGCGCCAGCAGCTCTGGGACGCCTGGGGATGAGCAGTTCTTC. This encodes CASSSGTPGDEQFF. The J gene is TRBJ2-1, the V gene TRBV5-1; D is tentatively TRBD1 or TRBD2 (5 bases each). Trimming removed 3 bases from V and 8 bases from J, with 15 bases in between. The CDR3 totals 14 residues. Per germline, CDR1 SGHRS and CDR2 YFSETQ.

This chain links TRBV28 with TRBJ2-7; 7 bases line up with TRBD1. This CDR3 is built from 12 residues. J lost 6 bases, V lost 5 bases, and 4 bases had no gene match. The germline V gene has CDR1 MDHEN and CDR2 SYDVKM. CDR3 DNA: TGTGCCAGCAGTGAGACAGGGCTCGAGCAGTACTTC. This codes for CASSETGLEQYF.

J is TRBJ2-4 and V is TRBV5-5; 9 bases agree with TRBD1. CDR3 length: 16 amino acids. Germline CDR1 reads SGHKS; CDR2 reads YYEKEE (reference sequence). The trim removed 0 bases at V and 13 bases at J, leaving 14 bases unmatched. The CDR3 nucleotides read TGTGCCAGCAGCTTGGAACGGACAGGGGTTCTTTACGGGCAGTACTTC. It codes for CASSLERTGVLYGQYF.